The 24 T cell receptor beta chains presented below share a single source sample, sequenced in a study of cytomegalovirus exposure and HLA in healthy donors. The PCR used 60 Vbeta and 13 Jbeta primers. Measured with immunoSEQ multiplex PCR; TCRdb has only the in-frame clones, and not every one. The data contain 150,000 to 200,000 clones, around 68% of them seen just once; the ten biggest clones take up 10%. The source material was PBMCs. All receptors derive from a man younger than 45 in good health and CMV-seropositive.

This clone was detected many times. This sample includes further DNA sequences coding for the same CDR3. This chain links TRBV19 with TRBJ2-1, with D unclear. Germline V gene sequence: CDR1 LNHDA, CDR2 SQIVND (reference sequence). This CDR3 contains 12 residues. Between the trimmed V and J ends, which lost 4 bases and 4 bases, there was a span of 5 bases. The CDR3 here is CASSNGYNEQFF. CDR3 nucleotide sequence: TGTGCCAGTAGTAACGGGTACAATGAGCAGTTCTTC.

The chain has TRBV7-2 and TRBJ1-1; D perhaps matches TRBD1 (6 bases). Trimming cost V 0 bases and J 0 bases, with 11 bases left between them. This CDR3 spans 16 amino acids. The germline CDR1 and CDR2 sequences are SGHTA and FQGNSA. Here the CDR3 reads CASSLASGAVNTEAFF. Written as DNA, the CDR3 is TGTGCCAGCAGCTTAGCGTCAGGGGCCGTGAACACTGAAGCTTTCTTT. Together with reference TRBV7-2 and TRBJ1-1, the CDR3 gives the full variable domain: GAGVSQSPSNKVTEKGKDVELRCDPISGHTALYWYRQSLGQGLEFLIYFQGNSAPDKSGLPSDRFSAERTGGSVSTLTIQRTQQEDSAVYLCASSLASGAVNTEAFFGQGTRLTVV.

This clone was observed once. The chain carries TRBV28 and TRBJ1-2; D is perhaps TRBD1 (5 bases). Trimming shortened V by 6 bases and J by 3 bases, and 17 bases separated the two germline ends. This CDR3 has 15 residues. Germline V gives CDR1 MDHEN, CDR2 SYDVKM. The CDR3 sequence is CASSSTGYQDYGYTF. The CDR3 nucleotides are TGTGCCAGCAGCTCAACAGGTTATCAGGACTATGGCTACACCTTC.

The CDR3: CASSIGQGLYEQYF. Here the CDR3 DNA reads TGTGCCAGCAGTATCGGACAGGGACTATACGAGCAGTACTTC. The chain employs TRBV27 and TRBJ2-7; D may be TRBD1 (8 bases). V was trimmed by 5 bases and J by 4 bases, leaving 15 bases between them. The CDR3 contains 14 residues. Germline V gives CDR1 MNHEY, CDR2 SMNVEV (reference sequence).

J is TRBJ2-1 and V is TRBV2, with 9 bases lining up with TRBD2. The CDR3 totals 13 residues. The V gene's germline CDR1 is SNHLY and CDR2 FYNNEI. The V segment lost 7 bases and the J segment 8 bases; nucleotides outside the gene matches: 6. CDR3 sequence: CASKAGGVDEQFF. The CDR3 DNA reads TGTGCCAGCAAGGCGGGAGGGGTGGATGAGCAGTTCTTC.

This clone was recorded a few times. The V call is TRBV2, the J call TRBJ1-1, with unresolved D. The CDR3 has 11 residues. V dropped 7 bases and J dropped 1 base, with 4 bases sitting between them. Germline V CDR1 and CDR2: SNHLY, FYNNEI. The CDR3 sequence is CASTGNTEAFF. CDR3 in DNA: TGTGCCAGCACAGGGAACACTGAAGCTTTCTTT.

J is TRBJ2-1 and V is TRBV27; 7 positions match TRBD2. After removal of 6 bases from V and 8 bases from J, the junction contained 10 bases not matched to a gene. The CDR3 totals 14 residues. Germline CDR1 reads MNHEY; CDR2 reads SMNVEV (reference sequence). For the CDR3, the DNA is TGTGCCAGCAGGTTCTCCGGGGGGAGAGATGAGCAGTTCTTC. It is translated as CASRFSGGRDEQFF.

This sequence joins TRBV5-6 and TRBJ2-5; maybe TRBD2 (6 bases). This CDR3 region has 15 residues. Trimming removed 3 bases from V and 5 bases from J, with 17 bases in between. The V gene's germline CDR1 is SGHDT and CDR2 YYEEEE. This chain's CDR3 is CASSSNPLAGETQYF. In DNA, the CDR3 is TGTGCCAGCAGCTCAAACCCACTAGCCGGGGAGACCCAGTACTTC.

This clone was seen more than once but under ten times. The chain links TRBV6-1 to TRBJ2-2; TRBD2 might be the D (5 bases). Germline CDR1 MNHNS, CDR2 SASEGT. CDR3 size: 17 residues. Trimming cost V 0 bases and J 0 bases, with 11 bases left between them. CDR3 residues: CASSEALGDTNTGELFF. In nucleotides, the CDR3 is TGTGCCAGCAGTGAAGCGCTCGGGGATACGAACACCGGGGAGCTGTTTTTT.

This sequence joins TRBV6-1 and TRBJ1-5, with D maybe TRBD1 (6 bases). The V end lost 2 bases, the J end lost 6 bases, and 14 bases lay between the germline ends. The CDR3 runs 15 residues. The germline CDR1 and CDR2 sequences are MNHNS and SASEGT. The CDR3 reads CASSEMPAGAQPQHF. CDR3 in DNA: TGTGCCAGCAGTGAAATGCCCGCAGGGGCTCAGCCCCAGCATTTT.

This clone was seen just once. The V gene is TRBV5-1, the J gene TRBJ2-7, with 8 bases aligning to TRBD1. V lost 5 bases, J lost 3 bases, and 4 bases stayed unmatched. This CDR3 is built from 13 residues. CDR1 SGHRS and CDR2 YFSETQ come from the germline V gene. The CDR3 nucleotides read TGCGCCAGCAGGCCGGGACAGGACTACGAGCAGTACTTC. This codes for CASRPGQDYEQYF.

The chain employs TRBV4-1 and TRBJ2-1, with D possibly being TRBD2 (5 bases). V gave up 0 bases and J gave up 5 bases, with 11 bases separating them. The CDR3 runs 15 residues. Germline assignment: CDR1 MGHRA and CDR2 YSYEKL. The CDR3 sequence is CASSQESGRNNEQFF. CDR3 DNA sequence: TGCGCCAGCAGCCAAGAATCGGGAAGGAACAATGAGCAGTTCTTC.

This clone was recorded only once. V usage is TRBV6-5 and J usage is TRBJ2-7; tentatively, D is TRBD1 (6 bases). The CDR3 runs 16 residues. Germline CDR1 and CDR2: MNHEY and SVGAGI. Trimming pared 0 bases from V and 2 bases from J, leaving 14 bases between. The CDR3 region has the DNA TGTGCCAGCAGTTACTCGAGTGGGACATCCGCCTACGAGCAGTACTTC. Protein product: CASSYSSGTSAYEQYF.

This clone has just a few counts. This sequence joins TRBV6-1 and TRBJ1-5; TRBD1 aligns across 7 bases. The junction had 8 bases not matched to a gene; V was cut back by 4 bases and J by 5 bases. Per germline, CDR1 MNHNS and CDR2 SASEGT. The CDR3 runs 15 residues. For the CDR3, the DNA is TGTGCCAGCAGTGTCGACAGGGTGATTCATCAGCCCCAGCATTTT. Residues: CASSVDRVIHQPQHF.

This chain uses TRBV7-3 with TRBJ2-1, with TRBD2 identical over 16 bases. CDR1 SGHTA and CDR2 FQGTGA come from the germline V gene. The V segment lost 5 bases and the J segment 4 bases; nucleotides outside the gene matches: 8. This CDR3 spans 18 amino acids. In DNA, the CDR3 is TGTGCCAGCAGCATGGGACTAGCGGGAGGGCCTAGGTACAATGAGCAGTTCTTC. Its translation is CASSMGLAGGPRYNEQFF. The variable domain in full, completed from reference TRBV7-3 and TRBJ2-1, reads GAGVSQTPSNKVTEKGKYVELRCDPISGHTALYWYRQSLGQGPEFLIYFQGTGAADDSGLPNDRFFAVRPEGSVSTLKIQRTERGDSAVYLCASSMGLAGGPRYNEQFFGPGTRLTVL.

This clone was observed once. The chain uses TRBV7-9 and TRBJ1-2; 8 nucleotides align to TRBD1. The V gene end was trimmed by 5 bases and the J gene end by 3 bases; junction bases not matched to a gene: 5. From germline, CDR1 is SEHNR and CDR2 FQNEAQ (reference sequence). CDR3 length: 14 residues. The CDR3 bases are TGTGCCAGCAGCCCAGGACAGGGCGACTATGGCTACACCTTC. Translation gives CASSPGQGDYGYTF. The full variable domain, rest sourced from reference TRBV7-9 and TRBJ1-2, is DTGVSQNPRHKITKRGQNVTFRCDPISEHNRLYWYRQTLGQGPEFLTYFQNEAQLEKSRLLSDRFSAERPKGSFSTLEIQRTEQGDSAMYLCASSPGQGDYGYTFGSGTRLTVV.

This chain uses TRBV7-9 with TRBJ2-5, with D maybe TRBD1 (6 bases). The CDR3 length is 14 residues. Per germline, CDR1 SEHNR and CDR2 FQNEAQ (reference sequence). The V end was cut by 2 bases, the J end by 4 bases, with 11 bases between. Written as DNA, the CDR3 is TGTGCCAGCAGCTTATCCCCCAGGGGAGAGACCCAGTACTTC. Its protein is CASSLSPRGETQYF.

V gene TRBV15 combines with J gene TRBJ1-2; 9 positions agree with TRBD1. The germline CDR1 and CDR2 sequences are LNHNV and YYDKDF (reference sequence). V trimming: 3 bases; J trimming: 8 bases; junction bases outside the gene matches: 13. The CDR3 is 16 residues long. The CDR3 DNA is TGTGCCACCAGCAGTTTGCTAAAGGGACAGGGTTTCGGCTACACCTTC. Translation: CATSSLLKGQGFGYTF.

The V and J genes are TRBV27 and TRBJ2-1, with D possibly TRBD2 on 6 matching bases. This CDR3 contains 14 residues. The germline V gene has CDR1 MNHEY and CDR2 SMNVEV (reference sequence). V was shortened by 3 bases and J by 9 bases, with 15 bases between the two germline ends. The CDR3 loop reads CASSFIREKLEQFF. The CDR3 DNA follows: TGTGCCAGCAGTTTCATCCGGGAGAAGCTTGAGCAGTTCTTC.

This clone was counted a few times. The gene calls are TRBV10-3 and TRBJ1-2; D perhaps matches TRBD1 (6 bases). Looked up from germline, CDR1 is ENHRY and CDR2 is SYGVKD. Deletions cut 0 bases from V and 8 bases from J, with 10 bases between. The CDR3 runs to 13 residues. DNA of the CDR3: TGTGCCATCAGTGAGTCCGGGGACACGGGCTACACCTTC. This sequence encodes CAISESGDTGYTF.

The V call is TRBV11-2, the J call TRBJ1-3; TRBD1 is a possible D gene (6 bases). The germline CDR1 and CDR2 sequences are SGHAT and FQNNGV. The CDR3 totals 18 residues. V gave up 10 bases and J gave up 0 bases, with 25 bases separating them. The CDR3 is CATRGYGLVRTSGNTIYF. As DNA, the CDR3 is TGTGCCACTAGGGGGTACGGATTGGTCCGTACCTCTGGAAACACCATATATTTT.

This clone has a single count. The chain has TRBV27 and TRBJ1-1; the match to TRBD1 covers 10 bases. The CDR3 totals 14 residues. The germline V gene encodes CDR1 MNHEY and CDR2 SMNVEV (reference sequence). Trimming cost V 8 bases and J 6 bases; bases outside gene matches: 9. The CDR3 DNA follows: TGTGCCAGCGGGGACAGGGGCCGTAAGGCTGAAGCTTTCTTT. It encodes CASGDRGRKAEAFF.

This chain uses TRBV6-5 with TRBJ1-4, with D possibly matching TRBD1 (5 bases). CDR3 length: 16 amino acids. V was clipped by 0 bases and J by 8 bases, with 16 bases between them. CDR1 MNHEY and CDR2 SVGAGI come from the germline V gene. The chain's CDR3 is CASSYSGGGRHEKLFF. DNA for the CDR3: TGTGCCAGCAGTTACTCAGGCGGGGGACGTCACGAAAAACTGTTTTTT.

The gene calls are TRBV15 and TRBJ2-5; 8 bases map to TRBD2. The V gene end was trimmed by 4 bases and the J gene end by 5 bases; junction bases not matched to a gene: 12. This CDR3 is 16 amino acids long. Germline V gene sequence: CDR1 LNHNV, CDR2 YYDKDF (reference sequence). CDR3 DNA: TGTGCCACCAGCAAAGGGAGCGGGAGTGCCGGTGAGACCCAGTACTTC. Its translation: CATSKGSGSAGETQYF.